These 4 T cell receptor beta chains share one sample of origin, sequenced in a study of cytomegalovirus exposure and HLA in healthy donors. The PCR had 60 Vbeta and 13 Jbeta primers. Assay: immunoSEQ multiplex PCR; the TCRdb copy retains only in-frame clones and omits some. The table has around 130,000 clones, 65% to 80% seen once; the top ten hold 2.9%. The specimen sequenced was PBMCs. These receptors were collected from a woman aged 40 to 50 in good health and CMV-seropositive.

On this clone: The junction departs from germline at one end; a sequencing error may be responsible. The chain couples TRBV4-2 to TRBJ2-3; D is undetermined. Germline V gene data show CDR1 as LGHNA and CDR2 as YNFKEQ. There are 13 residues in the CDR3. The CDR3 DNA reads TGTGCCAGCAGCCCCGCCCTCACAGATACTCAGTATTTT. It is translated as CASSPALTDTQYF.

Only one count was recorded for this clone. V and J are TRBV6-1 and TRBJ1-5; a weak D match, TRBD1 (6 bases). The ends were cut back, 0 bases at V and 3 bases at J, with 12 bases in the middle. CDR1 and CDR2 from the germline V gene are MNHNS and SASEGT. The CDR3 covers 16 residues. CDR3 amino acids: CASSEAPDRFNQPQHF. The DNA for the CDR3 is TGTGCCAGCAGTGAAGCCCCGGACAGATTCAATCAGCCCCAGCATTTT.

This chain uses TRBV4-1 with TRBJ2-1; the match to TRBD2 covers 12 bases. Germline loops: CDR1 MGHRA, CDR2 YSYEKL. The V and J ends lost 0 bases and 1 base, in that order; junction bases with no gene match: 10. CDR3 length: 20 residues. The CDR3: CASSQDNLAGGPRSYNEQFF. The CDR3 DNA sequence: TGCGCCAGCAGCCAAGATAACCTAGCGGGAGGGCCCCGATCCTACAATGAGCAGTTCTTC.

The chain couples TRBV7-2 to TRBJ2-7; 9 bases are a match to TRBD1. V lost 4 bases to trimming and J lost 3 bases; unmatched junction nucleotides: 4. CDR1 SGHTA and CDR2 FQGNSA come from the germline V gene. This CDR3 has 14 residues. The CDR3 sequence: CASSSGQGGYEQYF. The CDR3 DNA follows: TGTGCCAGCAGCTCGGGACAGGGAGGCTACGAGCAGTACTTC.